This entry describes one TCR beta chain. Its antigen remains undetermined. No base qualities exist here, and no much larger clone lies one base off it. The sample's treatment or condition label, in plain terms: roughly ten-day PBMC culture with coronavirus spike peptide pools or control peptides (ViraFEST assay). The ViraFEST assay, used in the study, expanded antigen-specific T cells with peptide pools and then identified the expanded clonotypes through TCR sequencing. Positive SARS-CoV-2 PCR tests in the convalescent patients dated from March to December 2020, before Alpha, Beta and Delta variants emerged in the United States. Around 2 million PBMCs per well were cultured in IMDM with approximately 5% human AB serum and roughly 9.3 IU/ml IL-2, plus 10 ug/ml peptide pools. On days 3 and 7, half of the culture medium was replaced with fresh IL-2-containing medium. After around 11 days of culture, CD4+ T cells were isolated by negative selection using the EasySep CD4+ T cell isolation kit. Ficoll-Paque Plus gradient centrifugation was used to isolate PBMCs from whole blood, and the isolated PBMCs were then either used fresh or cryopreserved at -140C. Culture conditions were generally each tested in triplicate wells.

Libraries were made using PCR. DNA from cultured CD4+ T cells underwent TCR sequencing with the Oncomine TCR Beta short-read assay at the Johns Hopkins FTIC core. Genomic DNA was extracted from the cultured CD4+ T cells with the QIAamp micro DNA kit. Oncomine TCR Beta libraries from cultured CD4+ T cells were pooled with unique dual indexes and sequenced on an Illumina iSeq 100. The authors processed their data as follows. Non-productive sequences were filtered out, and CDR3s that did not start with C, did not end with F or W, or were shorter than 7 amino acids were discarded. The MANAFEST web application was used to identify antigen-specific clonotypes by comparing peptide-stimulated wells against reference wells and other culture wells. An FDR below 0.05, an odds ratio above 5, and a productive frequency above 0.1% in at least two of three replicate wells were required for clones to be considered positive. Clonotypes that were significantly expanded in both SARS-CoV-2 spike wells and at least one common cold coronavirus spike condition were defined as cross-reactive. CDR3 homology was assessed with Levenshtein distances (stringdist) and unrooted phylogenetic trees (ape) in R version 3.6.1. TCRdb itself trimmed the public reads at Q25 with fastp, ran MiXCR and retained productive beta chains. CDR3 protein sequences are deduplicated, and each keeps its most common genes and DNA. The V and J calls, along with clone size, are taken from TCRdb and not from the paper's own processing. The sample profile shows about 15,000 distinct CDR3 sequences; 52% of them were found once. The biggest ten clones account for roughly 7.6% of the sample.

The sample belongs to a study of vaccination and CD4 T cells after COVID-19 (dated by TCRdb to the early 2020s). Study-level background: Convalescent patients had a positive SARS-CoV-2 result on nasal swab PCR, and of these patients, several had mild disease and one had severe disease. The convalescent cohort included six males and four females, with two Hispanic individuals, seven Caucasians, two Asians and one multiracial person. Control cultures used a CEFX viral epitope pool as positive control, an HIV-1 Nef peptide pool as negative control, or no peptide. The time from the second vaccine dose to post-vaccine blood sampling had a median of 72 days and ranged from about 14 to 241 days. Overlapping spike peptide pools from SARS-CoV-2 and from the common cold coronaviruses HCoV-NL63, HCoV-OC43 and HCoV-229E were used as culture stimuli. In some eleven COVID-19 convalescent patients and several infection-naive healthy vaccine recipients, researchers compared the spike-specific CD4+ TCR repertoire from before mRNA vaccination with the repertoire from after. Post-COVID blood samples were collected from convalescent patients a median of approximately 93 days after diagnosis, with a range of roughly 30 to 170 days. Participants received two doses of either the Pfizer-BioNTech BNT162b2 vaccine (n=8) or the Moderna mRNA-1273 vaccine (n=2). General conclusions and limits of the study: Only a relatively small number of convalescent patients were included in the study, and early timepoints following natural infection were not analyzed. Of the vaccine-specific clones in convalescent patients, 304 of 307, or nearly all, reacted only to SARS-CoV-2 spike and did not cross-react with common cold coronaviruses. Among the post-vaccine SARS-CoV-2-reactive clones in convalescent patients, a median about 89% showed up only after vaccination, which suggests vaccine-specific priming. The median count of SARS-CoV-2-reactive clonotypes went up from under 25 after infection to roughly 38 after vaccination, although the change was not significant.

Including cysteine and phenylalanine, the CDR3 has 19 amino acids. Here the CDR3 DNA is all that survives: 57 bases in frame from base 1. Here V drops 2 bases and J drops 5 bases, and the junction holds 14 bases not matched to any gene. Based on the germline V gene (reference sequence), the CDR1 and CDR2 sequences are SGHNT and YYREEE. The TCR comes from a human donor who had recovered from COVID-19. The sequence is built from TRBV5-4 and TRBJ2-1; 12 bases in between match TRBD2. Sequencing was done on a sample of CD4+ T cells from blood, cultured in vitro. The CDR3 reads as follows: CASSFPGLAGLRSNNEQFF. At the DNA level, the sequence is TGTGCCAGCAGCTTCCCGGGACTAGCGGGTCTACGATCTAACAATGAGCAGTTCTTC.